The entry below describes one T cell receptor beta chain. Per germline, CDR1 SGHDT and CDR2 YYEEEE. This CDR3 contains 13 residues. Between the trimmed V and J ends, which lost 2 bases and 5 bases, there was a span of 10 bases. These data belong to a study of PD-1 blockade in mismatch repair-deficient tumors. Here immunoSEQ multiplex PCR was the method, and the copy in TCRdb shows in-frame clones only, minus some. The sample lists under 50,000 clones; 65% to 80% were seen once. PCR or immunohistochemistry showed mismatch repair deficiency in every enrolled patient. V gene TRBV5-6 combines with J gene TRBJ1-1; possibly TRBD1 for D (5 bases). The sequence came from an adult with mismatch repair-deficient cancer. Sequenced material: PBMCs, taken before pembrolizumab treatment. CDR3 DNA sequence: TGTGCCAGCAGCTTACCAGAGGGGACTGAAGCTTTCTTT. Its translation is CASSLPEGTEAFF.